The subject of this entry is one T cell receptor (beta chain). The data were taken from a study of blood T cell repertoires in COVID-19. Original handling: Nucleated cell counts were estimated from reference gene primer amplification. The repertoire was sequenced with immunoSEQ multiplex PCR; TCRdb's copy has only in-frame clones and lacks some. Clone size and the V and J calls come from that table; the DNA yielded D and trimming. This sample has 250,000 to 300,000 clones, with roughly nine tenths found just once. Germline CDR1 and CDR2: LNHDA and SQIVND (reference sequence). V dropped 6 bases and J dropped 4; count of bases not matched to a gene: 6. The CDR3 is 16 residues long.

V and J are TRBV19 and TRBJ2-1, with 13 bases lining up with TRBD2. Sequencing used PBMCs or T cells enriched from blood (not recorded which). This clonotype originated in a human donor in a cohort exposed to, infected with or recovered from COVID-19 (not recorded which). The donor label of this sample is uncertain. This CDR3 is CASRVTSGGTYNEQFF. The CDR3 nucleotides are TGTGCCAGTAGGGTGACTAGCGGGGGGACTTACAATGAGCAGTTCTTC.